This entry is about one T cell receptor (beta chain). The data originate from a study of blood T cell repertoires in COVID-19. In the original workflow: Amplification with reference gene primers provided the estimates of nucleated cell counts. Some clones are missing from TCRdb's copy, which holds only in-frame ones; the method was immunoSEQ multiplex PCR. The V and J calls and the clone size are those of that table, but D and trimming were determined from the DNA. The table records more than 45,000 clones, about 92% of them present only once. The sequence derives from a human donor in a cohort sampled during active COVID-19. The material sequenced was peripheral blood.

The DNA of the CDR3 is TGTGCCAGCAGCGAAGGACAGGGCCCTAATTCACCCCTCCACTTT. Translated, it gives CASSEGQGPNSPLHF. The chain employs TRBV9 and TRBJ1-6; 8 bases align to TRBD1. CDR1 and CDR2 (germline): SGDLS, YYNGEE. The trim removed 3 bases at V and 6 bases at J, leaving 5 bases unmatched. The CDR3 has 15 residues. Supplemented by reference TRBV9 and TRBJ1-6, the full variable domain reads DSGVTQTPKHLITATGQRVTLRCSPRSGDLSVYWYQQSLDQGLQFLIQYYNGEERAKGNILERFSAQQFPDLHSELNLSSLELGDSALYFCASSEGQGPNSPLHFGNGTRLTVT.